This T cell receptor beta chain was sequenced for a study of blood T cells in healthy people across ages. Study overall: The template switching approach captured approximately one barcoded beta molecule for every two T cells. Study-level results: Per-million-T-cell TCR beta diversity fell roughly linearly with age. Estimates based on one million T cells were treated as lower bounds.

Primed by a sample-barcoded 5' primer and a J-beta primer mix, a second PCR proceeded for about 7 to 11 cycles. TCRdb called the 5' RACE reads again in MiXCR, with one record for every CDR3 protein. The data contain about 640,000 distinct CDR3 sequences, approximately 50% of them seen just once; the ten biggest clones take up roughly 34%. Donor samples were obtained from healthy Caucasian individuals from Russia, aged about 6 to 100. A remark on this clonotype: Its antigen remains unidentified.

The TCR originated in a man in his fifties or sixties in good health. Sequencing was done on a sample of blood.

The CDR3 DNA reads as TGTGCCAGCAGTTACCGCCACGGCGGGAATTCACCCCTCCACTTT. This encodes CASSYRHGGNSPLHF. The V and J genes are TRBV6-5 and TRBJ1-6; no firm D call. CDR1 is MNHEY and CDR2 is SVGAGI in the germline V gene. Between the trimmed V and J ends, which lost 2 bases and 7 bases, there was a span of 12 bases. This CDR3 has 15 residues.